This T cell receptor (beta chain) was recovered during a study of vaccination effects on CD4 cells after COVID-19. Findings and limits, study-wide: By a late point after vaccination, infection- and vaccine-induced clones had shrunk markedly through clonal contraction. Just 1 of 255 vaccine-induced clones in healthy recipients was cross-reactive.

Antigen-specific CD4+ T cells were first expanded with viral peptide pools by the ViraFEST assay and only then sequenced. With about ten days of culture completed, CD4+ T cells were isolated. Nucleocapsid antibodies were negative in the vaccine recipients, who had never had SARS-CoV-2 infection. Each culture well received a few million PBMC. These cells were then cultured in IMDM with roughly 9.8 IU/ml IL-2 and 8.5 to 10 ug/ml peptides. A remark on this clone: Its antigen is undetermined.

Profiled with immunoSEQ multiplex PCR; TCRdb holds only in-frame clones, not every one. The sample consists of some 68,000 clones, approximately 71% of them appearing once. Germline values: CDR1 KGHSH, CDR2 LQKENI. Deletions cut 2 bases from V and 3 bases from J, with 10 bases between. This CDR3 region has 14 residues. The clonotype was recovered from a human donor who received a COVID-19 vaccine. V usage is TRBV18 and J usage is TRBJ1-1; possibly TRBD1 for D (5 bases). Material: CD4+ T cells from PBMCs cultured with HCoV-OC43 spike peptides, obtained before COVID-19 vaccination. Subset here: HCoV-OC43 spike overlapping peptide pool stimulation. This CDR3 reads CASSPSTGHTEAFF. CDR3 nucleotide sequence: TGTGCCAGCTCACCAAGTACAGGCCACACTGAAGCTTTCTTT.